This TCR beta chain was obtained from a study of human T cells and chemical hapten exposure. TCRdb passed the RACE reads through MiXCR, listing each CDR3 protein once. The data show a few hundred thousand distinct CDR3 sequences, more than 6.5% seen once. Time point of the sample: pre-sensitization, week 0. The treatment is: therapeutic diphenylcyclopropenone sensitization with weekly scalp DPC. Each patch-test visit's blood sample preceded patch application. The V gene lost 5 bases and the J gene lost 0 bases, with 3 bases spanning the gap. The CDR3 is 12 residues long. CDR1 and CDR2 from the germline V gene are SGHTA and FQGNSA. This clonotype appeared many times.

The source material was whole blood, sampled in connection with sensitization to the hapten diphenylcyclopropenone (DPC). This clonotype originated in a woman in her thirties or forties with alopecia areata. Some clones in this sample may be carry-over from other donors' samples. This chain links TRBV7-2 with TRBJ2-3, with no clear D. CDR3 coding DNA: TGTGCCAGCAGCGCCAGCACAGATACGCAGTATTTT. Amino acids: CASSASTDTQYF.